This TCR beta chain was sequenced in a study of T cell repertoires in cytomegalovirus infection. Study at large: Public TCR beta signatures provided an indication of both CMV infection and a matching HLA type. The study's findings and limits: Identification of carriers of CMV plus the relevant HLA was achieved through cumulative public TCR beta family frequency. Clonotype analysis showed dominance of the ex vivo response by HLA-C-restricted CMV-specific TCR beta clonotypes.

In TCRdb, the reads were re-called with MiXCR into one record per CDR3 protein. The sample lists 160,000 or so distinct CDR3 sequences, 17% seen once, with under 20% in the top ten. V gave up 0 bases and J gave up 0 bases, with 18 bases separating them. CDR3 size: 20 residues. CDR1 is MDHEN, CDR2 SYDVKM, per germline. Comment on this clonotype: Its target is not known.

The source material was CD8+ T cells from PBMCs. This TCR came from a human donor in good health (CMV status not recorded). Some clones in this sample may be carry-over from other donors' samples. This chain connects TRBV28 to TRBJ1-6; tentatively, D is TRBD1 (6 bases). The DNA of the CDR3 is TGTGCCAGCAGTTTATGGAAGTTTGGGACACCGAGCTCCTATAATTCACCCCTCCACTTT. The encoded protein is CASSLWKFGTPSSYNSPLHF.